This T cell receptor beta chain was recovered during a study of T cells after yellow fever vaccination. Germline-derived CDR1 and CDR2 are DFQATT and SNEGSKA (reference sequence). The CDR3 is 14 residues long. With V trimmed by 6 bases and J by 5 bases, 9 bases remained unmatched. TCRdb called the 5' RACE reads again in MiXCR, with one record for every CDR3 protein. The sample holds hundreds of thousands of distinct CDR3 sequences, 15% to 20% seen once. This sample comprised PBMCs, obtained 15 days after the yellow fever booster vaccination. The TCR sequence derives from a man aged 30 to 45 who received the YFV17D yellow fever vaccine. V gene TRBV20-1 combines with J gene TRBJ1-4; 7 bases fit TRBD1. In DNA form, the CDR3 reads TGCAGTGCCCGCTCCGGGACAGAAAATGAAAAACTGTTTTTT. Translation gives CSARSGTENEKLFF.